Sequencing of this T cell receptor beta chain was carried out in a study of T cells in Graves' hyperthyroidism and ophthalmopathy. General study results and limits: In the analysis, a 13 V-J model separated ophthalmopathy from stable hyperthyroidism.

There were TCR beta CDR3 regions amplified from RNA transcripts. The HTBI primer set drove a first-round RT-PCR of the TCR CDR3. TCRdb called the multiplex PCR reads again in MiXCR, with one record for every CDR3 protein. The sample records tens of thousands of distinct CDR3 sequences, 45% to 65% being singletons. Trimming cost V 1 base and J 0 bases, with 18 bases left between them. The CDR3 runs 18 residues. Germline CDR1 SGHAT, CDR2 FQNNGV. For this clonotype: What it binds is unknown. A much larger clone is a single base away; this may be a read error.

The origin of this receptor is a man younger than 30 with Graves' hyperthyroidism. The sample taken for sequencing was peripheral blood or thyroid tissue (not recorded which). The V gene is TRBV11-2, the J gene TRBJ1-2, with a weak D call TRBD1 (5 bases). Written as DNA, the CDR3 is TGTGCCAGCAGCTTAGCCGACCCGACAGCCCTATCTAACTATGGCTACACCTTC. It translates to CASSLADPTALSNYGYTF.